This note documents a single TCR beta chain sequence. Its specific antigen is unknown. Per-base quality was not reported, and no clone a single base away is much larger than it. V loses 5 bases of germline sequence and J loses 1 base, and the interval between the two ends is 6 bases. The CDR3 runs 13 residues from the cysteine to the phenylalanine. Only the CDR3 region is kept as DNA, spanning 39 bases read in frame from base 1. CDR1 and CDR2, per the germline V gene (reference sequence), are MNHEY and SMNVEV. This sample stems from a study of T-cell reconstitution after alpha-beta-depleted transplantation in children (dated by TCRdb to 2016 to 2017). The study in broad terms: Using TCR repertoire profiling, the study quantitatively followed how T-cell immune reconstitution unfolded in children after TCRalphabeta/CD19-depleted allogeneic hematopoietic cell transplantation.

Library preparation was by PCR. TCRdb lists the instrument as Illumina HiSeq 2500. TCR library preparation used molecular barcoding, with unique molecular identifiers applied to normalize quantification of the TCRbeta repertoire. TCRdb trimmed public reads at Q25 via fastp, called clones via MiXCR and kept in-frame beta chains. For every CDR3 protein sequence, its rows merge into one entry that carries the most common genes and DNA. Here the sample has fewer than 95,000 distinct CDR3 sequences; 12% occur a single time. The top ten constitute about 15% of the sample. Recombination linked TRBV27 to TRBJ1-5, with the D gene call left open. The specimen comprised PBMCs from the stem cell graft donor, sampled from the stem cell graft. The sequence came from a human donor who donated a stem cell graft to a child with inherited bone marrow failure. The bases read TGTGCCAGCAGTCCCGCAAGCAATCAGCCCCAGCATTTT. It translates as CASSPASNQPQHF.